This T cell receptor beta chain was sequenced in a study of cytomegalovirus exposure and HLA in healthy donors. Primers included in the PCR were 60 Vbeta and 13 Jbeta primers. TCRdb's copy holds only in-frame clones and misses some; the assay was immunoSEQ multiplex PCR. Among roughly 88,000 clones listed, less than 85% were seen once. V was pared by 9 bases and J by 5 bases, with 16 bases between. The CDR3 loop spans 13 amino acids. Germline values: CDR1 MNHEY, CDR2 SVGAGI. This TCR derives from a man between 25 and 39 years old in good health and CMV-seropositive. V gene TRBV6-5 combines with J gene TRBJ1-1; the D gene is possibly TRBD1 (6 bases). Sequenced input: PBMCs. The CDR3 DNA reads TGTGCCAGTAGCAGGGGACGGAGAACTGAAGCTTTCTTT. This codes for CASSRGRRTEAFF.